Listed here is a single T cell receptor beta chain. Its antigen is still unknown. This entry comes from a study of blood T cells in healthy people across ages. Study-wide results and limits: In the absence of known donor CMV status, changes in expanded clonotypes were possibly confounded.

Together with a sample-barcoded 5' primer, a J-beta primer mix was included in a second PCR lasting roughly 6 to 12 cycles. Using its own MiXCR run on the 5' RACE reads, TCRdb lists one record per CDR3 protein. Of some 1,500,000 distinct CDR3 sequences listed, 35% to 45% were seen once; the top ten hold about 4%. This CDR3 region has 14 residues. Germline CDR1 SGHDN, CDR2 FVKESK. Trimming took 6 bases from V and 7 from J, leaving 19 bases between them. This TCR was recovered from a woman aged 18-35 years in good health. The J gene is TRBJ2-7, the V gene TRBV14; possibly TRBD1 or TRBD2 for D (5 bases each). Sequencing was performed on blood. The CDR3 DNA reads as TGTGCCAGCAGTCCTAGCACGTGGGGCAATGAGCAGTACTTC. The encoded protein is CASSPSTWGNEQYF.